A single sample gave rise to the 24 T cell receptor beta chains below, sequenced in a study of blood T cells in healthy people across ages. A second 7 to 11 cycle PCR used barcoded and J-beta primers. In TCRdb, the 5' RACE reads were re-called with MiXCR into one record per CDR3 protein. The sample has around 1,000,000 distinct CDR3 sequences; approximately 25% are singletons. These same records also appear under a second study, on T cells of mothers and their children.

Sequencing input: blood. These receptors originate from a girl aged 2 to 10 in good health.

This chain connects TRBV3-1 to TRBJ2-5, with D hard to call. The CDR3 loop spans 15 amino acids. The germline V gene has CDR1 LGHDT and CDR2 YNNKEL (reference sequence). Trimming pared 0 bases from V and 3 bases from J, leaving 11 bases between. The CDR3 DNA sequence: TGTGCCAGCAGCCAAGATCGTACCATCAAAGAGACCCAGTACTTC. It specifies CASSQDRTIKETQYF.

The V call is TRBV7-2, the J call TRBJ1-1; 8 positions match TRBD1. V shed 4 bases and J 5 bases; nucleotides not matched to a gene: 6. CDR1 is SGHTA, CDR2 FQGNSA, per germline. The CDR3 is 14 residues long. DNA for the CDR3: TGTGCCAGCAGCTACAGGGGGAGGGAAACTGAAGCTTTCTTT. Translation: CASSYRGRETEAFF.

This clonotype was counted a few times. A much bigger clone sits one base away, suggesting this may be a read error. The CDR3 here is CASIPGSANYGYTF. DNA for the CDR3: TGTGCCAGCATCCCGGGGTCTGCAAACTATGGCTACACCTTC. The rearrangement links TRBV12-3 or TRBV12-4 to TRBJ1-2, with no clear D. The CDR3 runs 14 residues. V lost 7 bases and J lost 2, with 14 bases in between.

The CDR3 reads CASSVGGLRAEAFF. CDR3 sequence (DNA): TGTGCCAGCAGCGTAGGGGGCCTTCGGGCTGAAGCTTTCTTT. J is TRBJ1-1 and V is TRBV9; D is perhaps TRBD1 (5 bases). Per germline, CDR1 SGDLS and CDR2 YYNGEE. Between the trimmed V and J ends, which lost 0 bases and 6 bases, there was a span of 12 bases. The CDR3 has 14 amino acids.

This clonotype was recorded a few times. The CDR3: CASSLISGNYGYTF. DNA of the CDR3: TGTGCCAGCAGCTTGATATCGGGGAACTATGGCTACACCTTC. The chain joins TRBV5-5 to TRBJ1-2; no firm D call. This CDR3 spans 14 amino acids. Germline V gives CDR1 SGHKS, CDR2 YYEKEE (reference sequence). Trimming took off 1 base at V and 2 bases at J, with 9 bases between the two ends.

This chain connects TRBV5-1 to TRBJ2-5, with 7 positions matching TRBD2. After removal of 2 bases from V and 3 bases from J, the junction contained 7 bases not matched to a gene. Per the germline V gene, CDR1 is SGHRS and CDR2 is YFSETQ. This CDR3 contains 15 residues. The CDR3 is CASSFEFGLEETQYF. CDR3 bases: TGCGCCAGCAGCTTCGAATTTGGACTAGAAGAGACCCAGTACTTC. Full variable domain (remainder filled in from reference TRBV5-1 and TRBJ2-5): KAGVTQTPRYLIKTRGQQVTLSCSPISGHRSVSWYQQTPGQGLQFLFEYFSETQRNKGNFPGRFSGRQFSNSRSEMNVSTLELGDSALYLCASSFEFGLEETQYFGPGTRLLVL.

This clonotype was counted at least ten times. The chain uses TRBV6-5 and TRBJ2-5, with TRBD2 identical over 7 bases. Germline V gene lookup returns CDR1 MNHEY and CDR2 SVGAGI. CDR3 length equals 14 residues. V was pared by 5 bases and J by 0 bases, with 3 bases of the junction left unmatched. CDR3 DNA sequence: TGTGCCAGCAGTCAGCTAGCGGACCAAGAGACCCAGTACTTC. Amino acids: CASSQLADQETQYF.

The chain links TRBV9 to TRBJ2-5; 10 bases agree with TRBD2. Per the germline V gene, CDR1 is SGDLS and CDR2 is YYNGEE. Trimming took 2 bases from V and 1 from J; bases not matched to a gene: 5. The CDR3 has 16 amino acids. The CDR3 loop is CASSVQGTSAQETQYF. CDR3 coding DNA: TGTGCCAGCAGCGTTCAAGGGACTAGCGCCCAAGAGACCCAGTACTTC.

The chain has TRBV11-1 and TRBJ2-5; 7 positions match TRBD2. This CDR3 is built from 15 residues. The V gene end was trimmed by 1 base and the J gene end by 2 bases; junction bases not matched to a gene: 4. CDR1 and CDR2 from the germline V gene are SGHAT and FQDESV (reference sequence). CDR3 loop: CASSLGASGQETQYF. The CDR3 bases are TGTGCCAGCAGCTTAGGGGCTAGCGGACAAGAGACCCAGTACTTC.

This clonotype was counted a few times. The chain recombines TRBV5-1 with TRBJ2-1, with 12 bases matching TRBD2. The CDR3 has 17 residues. V dropped 0 bases and J dropped 5; count of bases not matched to a gene: 6. Per germline, CDR1 SGHRS and CDR2 YFSETQ. In nucleotides, the CDR3 is TGCGCCAGCAGCTTGGCTCGGACTAGCGGGGCCGACAATGAGCAGTTCTTC. Encoded protein: CASSLARTSGADNEQFF.

This clonotype occurred a few times. The V call is TRBV9, the J call TRBJ1-2; possibly TRBD1 for D (6 bases). Trimming shortened V by 0 bases and J by 6 bases, and 15 bases separated the two germline ends. The CDR3 loop spans 15 amino acids. Looked up from germline, CDR1 is SGDLS and CDR2 is YYNGEE. CDR3 sequence reads: CASSVVTGIRNGYTF. CDR3 sequence (DNA): TGTGCCAGCAGCGTAGTCACAGGGATACGGAATGGCTACACCTTC.

In this sample, this clonotype turned up a few times. The V call is TRBV28, the J call TRBJ2-7; D may be TRBD2 (5 bases). Germline V gives CDR1 MDHEN, CDR2 SYDVKM. Trimming removed 2 bases at V and 1 base at J, with 9 bases between. The CDR3 is 14 residues long. CDR3 region: CASSLEGKSYEQYF. In nucleotides, the CDR3 is TGTGCCAGCAGTTTAGAGGGCAAATCCTACGAGCAGTACTTC.

The chain couples TRBV5-1 to TRBJ2-5, with 8 positions matching TRBD1. Germline V gene lookup returns CDR1 SGHRS and CDR2 YFSETQ. J lost 5 bases, V lost 4 bases, and 10 bases had no gene match. The CDR3 loop spans 15 amino acids. CDR3 residues: CASSQARDRIETQYF. The CDR3 DNA is TGCGCCAGCAGCCAAGCCCGGGACAGGATCGAGACCCAGTACTTC.

The rearrangement uses TRBV21-1 and TRBJ2-2; TRBD1, as called in the table, went unchecked against the DNA. TRBV21-1 has pseudogene status. This CDR3 is 18 amino acids long. In DNA, the CDR3 is TGTGCCAGCAGCAAATTTGGCGGGACAGCAAGATTCCTCGGGGAGCTGTTTTTT. Translated: CASSKFGGTARFLGELFF.

This sequence joins TRBV20-1 and TRBJ1-6, with 10 bases that match TRBD1. The germline gives CDR1 DFQATT, CDR2 SNEGSKA (reference sequence). Trimming removed 5 bases from V and 8 bases from J; junction bases left unmatched: 6. This CDR3 has 14 amino acids. For the CDR3, the DNA is TGCAGTGCTCGAGCCGGGACAGGGGATTCACCCCTCCACTTT. Amino acids: CSARAGTGDSPLHF.

This chain uses TRBV20-1 with TRBJ2-5, with D possibly TRBD2 on 6 matching bases. Germline V CDR1 and CDR2: DFQATT, SNEGSKA (reference sequence). Trimming cost V 3 bases and J 5 bases, with 13 bases left between them. CDR3 length: 13 amino acids. The CDR3 reads CSASDWRDETQYF. The CDR3 bases are TGCAGTGCTAGCGATTGGAGGGACGAGACCCAGTACTTC.

This clonotype was detected a few times. The chain joins TRBV15 to TRBJ2-3; D is ambiguous. CDR3 length equals 15 residues. V was trimmed by 5 bases and J by 3 bases, leaving 15 bases between them. Germline CDR1 is LNHNV and CDR2 is YYDKDF (reference sequence). The CDR3: CATSQRVSGTDTQYF. Here the CDR3 DNA reads TGTGCCACCAGCCAGAGAGTCAGTGGAACAGATACGCAGTATTTT.

The gene calls are TRBV7-9 and TRBJ2-7; 10 nucleotides match TRBD1. The V and J ends lost 6 bases and 4 bases, in that order; junction bases with no gene match: 6. This CDR3 comprises 14 residues. The germline V gene encodes CDR1 SEHNR and CDR2 FQNEAQ (reference sequence). In DNA, the CDR3 is TGTGCCAGCAGTGCGACAGGGGGCTTGTACGAGCAGTACTTC. This encodes CASSATGGLYEQYF.

This clonotype was detected only a few times. The V and J genes are TRBV15 and TRBJ2-1, with D possibly being TRBD1 (6 bases). The CDR3 is 13 amino acids. Between the trimmed V and J ends, which lost 1 base and 9 bases, there was a span of 10 bases. Germline V gene data show CDR1 as LNHNV and CDR2 as YYDKDF (reference sequence). Here the CDR3 reads CATSRGGPVEQFF. CDR3 coding DNA: TGTGCCACCAGCAGAGGGGGGCCGGTTGAGCAGTTCTTC.

This clonotype showed up many times. V usage is TRBV12-3 or TRBV12-4 and J usage is TRBJ2-5; the D is unclear. CDR3 size: 14 residues. V shed 5 bases and J shed 2 bases, with 12 bases lying between them. The CDR3 bases are TGTGCCAGCAGTCCCTCGGGCCTTCAAGAGACCCAGTACTTC. Protein: CASSPSGLQETQYF.

This rearrangement joins TRBV5-1 to TRBJ1-1, with 7 bases identical to TRBD1. V shed 6 bases, J shed 1 base, and the junction held 3 bases outside the gene matches. CDR3 size: 13 residues. Germline CDR1 and CDR2: SGHRS and YFSETQ. The CDR3 reads CASTGQRNTEAFF. The CDR3 DNA reads TGCGCCAGCACGGGACAGAGGAACACTGAAGCTTTCTTT.

J is TRBJ2-3 and V is TRBV9; TRBD1 or TRBD2 may be the D gene (6 bases each). The CDR3 contains 17 residues. Germline CDR1 and CDR2: SGDLS and YYNGEE. Between the trimmed V and J ends, which lost 3 bases and 2 bases, there was a span of 19 bases. The chain's CDR3 is CASSAGRTALVTDTQYF. DNA of the CDR3: TGTGCCAGCAGCGCAGGGAGGACAGCCCTAGTCACAGATACGCAGTATTTT.

The chain couples TRBV12-5 to TRBJ2-6; D gene uncertain. Germline assignment: CDR1 LGHNT and CDR2 FRNRAP. The length of the CDR3 is 18 residues. V was pared by 0 bases and J by 0 bases, with 12 bases between. In DNA, the CDR3 is TGTGCTAGTGGTTTGGTCTACCTGGCGAGCTCTGGGGCCAACGTCCTGACTTTC. Protein sequence: CASGLVYLASSGANVLTF.

This sequence joins TRBV6-5 and TRBJ1-2; D remains ambiguous. This CDR3 has 15 amino acids. CDR1 and CDR2 from the germline V gene are MNHEY and SVGAGI. V was shortened by 8 bases and J by 1 base, with 17 bases between the two germline ends. CDR3 sequence (DNA): TGTGCCAGCCTCGGAAGCCCTTTTATTAACTATGGCTACACCTTC. Translation gives CASLGSPFINYGYTF.